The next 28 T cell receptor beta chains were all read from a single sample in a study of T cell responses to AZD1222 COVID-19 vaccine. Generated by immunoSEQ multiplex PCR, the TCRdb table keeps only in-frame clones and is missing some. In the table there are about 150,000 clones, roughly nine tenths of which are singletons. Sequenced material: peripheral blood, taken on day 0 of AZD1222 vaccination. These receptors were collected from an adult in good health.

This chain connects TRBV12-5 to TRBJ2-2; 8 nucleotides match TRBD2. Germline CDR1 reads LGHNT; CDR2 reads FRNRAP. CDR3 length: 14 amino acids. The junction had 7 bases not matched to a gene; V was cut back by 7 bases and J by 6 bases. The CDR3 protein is CASVIAREAGELFF. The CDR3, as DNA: TGTGCTAGTGTCATCGCGCGGGAGGCCGGGGAGCTGTTTTTT.

CDR3 sequence reads: CASSSTSGLPLASYEQYF. CDR3 coding DNA: TGTGCCAGCAGTAGTACTAGCGGTCTCCCGCTCGCCAGCTACGAGCAGTACTTC. The chain couples TRBV28 to TRBJ2-7; 8 nucleotides match TRBD2. The CDR3 extends over 18 amino acids. J lost 3 bases, V lost 5 bases, and 18 bases had no gene match. CDR1 and CDR2 (germline): MDHEN, SYDVKM.

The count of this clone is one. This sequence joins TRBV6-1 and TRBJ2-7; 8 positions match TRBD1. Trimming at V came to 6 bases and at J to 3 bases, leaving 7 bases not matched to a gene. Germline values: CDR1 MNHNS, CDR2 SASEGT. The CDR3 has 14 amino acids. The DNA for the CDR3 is TGTGCCAGCAGCATCACAGGGGGTAGCTACGAGCAGTACTTC. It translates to CASSITGGSYEQYF.

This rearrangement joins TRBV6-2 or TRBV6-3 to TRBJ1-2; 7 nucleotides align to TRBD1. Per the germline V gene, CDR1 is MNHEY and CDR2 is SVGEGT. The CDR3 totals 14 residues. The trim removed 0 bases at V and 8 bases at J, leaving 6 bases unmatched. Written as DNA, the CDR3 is TGTGCCAGCAGTTACTCTAAAGGGGGCGGCGGCTACACCTTC. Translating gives CASSYSKGGGGYTF.

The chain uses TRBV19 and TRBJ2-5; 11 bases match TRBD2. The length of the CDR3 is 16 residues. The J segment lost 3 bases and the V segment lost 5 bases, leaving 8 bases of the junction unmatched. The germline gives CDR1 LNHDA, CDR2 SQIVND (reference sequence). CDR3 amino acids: CASSLSGTSGEETQYF. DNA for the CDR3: TGTGCCAGTAGTCTCTCCGGGACTAGCGGCGAAGAGACCCAGTACTTC.

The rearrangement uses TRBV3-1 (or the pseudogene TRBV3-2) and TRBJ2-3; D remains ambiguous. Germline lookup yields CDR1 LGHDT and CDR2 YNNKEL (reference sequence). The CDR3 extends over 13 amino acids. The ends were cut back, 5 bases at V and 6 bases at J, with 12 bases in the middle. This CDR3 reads CASSTRTWDTQYF. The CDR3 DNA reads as TGTGCCAGCAGCACTCGTACCTGGGATACGCAGTATTTT.

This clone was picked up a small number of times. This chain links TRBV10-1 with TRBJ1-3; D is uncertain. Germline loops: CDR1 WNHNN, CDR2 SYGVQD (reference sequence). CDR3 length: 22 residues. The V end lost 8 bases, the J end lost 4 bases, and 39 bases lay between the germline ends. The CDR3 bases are TGCGCCAGCCCAGACCTACGCTCCCTCATGGACCGCCTTAGCCTGGAGGGAAACACCATATATTTT. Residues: CASPDLRSLMDRLSLEGNTIYF.

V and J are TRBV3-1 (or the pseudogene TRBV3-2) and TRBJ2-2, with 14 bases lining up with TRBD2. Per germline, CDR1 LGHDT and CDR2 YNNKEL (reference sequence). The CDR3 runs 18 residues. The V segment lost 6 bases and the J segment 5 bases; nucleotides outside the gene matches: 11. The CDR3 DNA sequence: TGTGCCAGCAGACGGGGACTAGCGGGAGTAGGGAGTACCGGGGAGCTGTTTTTT. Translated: CASRRGLAGVGSTGELFF.

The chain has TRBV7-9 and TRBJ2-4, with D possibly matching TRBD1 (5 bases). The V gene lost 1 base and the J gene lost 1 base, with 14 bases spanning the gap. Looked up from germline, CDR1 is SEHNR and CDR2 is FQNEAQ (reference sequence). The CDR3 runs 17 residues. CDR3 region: CASSLVSGGAAKNIQYF. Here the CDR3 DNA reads TGTGCCAGCAGCTTAGTCTCTGGTGGGGCGGCCAAAAACATTCAGTACTTC.

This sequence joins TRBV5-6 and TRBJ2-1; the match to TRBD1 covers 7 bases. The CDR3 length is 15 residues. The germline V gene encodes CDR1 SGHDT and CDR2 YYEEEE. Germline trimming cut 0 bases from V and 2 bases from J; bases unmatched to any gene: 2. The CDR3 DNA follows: TGTGCCAGCAGCTTGGTACAGGGGCCCTACAATGAGCAGTTCTTC. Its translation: CASSLVQGPYNEQFF.

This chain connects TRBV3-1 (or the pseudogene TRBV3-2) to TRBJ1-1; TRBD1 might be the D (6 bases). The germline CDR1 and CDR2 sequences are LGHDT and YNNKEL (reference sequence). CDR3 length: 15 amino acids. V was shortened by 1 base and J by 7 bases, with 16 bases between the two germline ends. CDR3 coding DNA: TGTGCCAGCAGCCAAGGTTTACAGGGTGGTGTTGAAGCTTTCTTT. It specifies CASSQGLQGGVEAFF.

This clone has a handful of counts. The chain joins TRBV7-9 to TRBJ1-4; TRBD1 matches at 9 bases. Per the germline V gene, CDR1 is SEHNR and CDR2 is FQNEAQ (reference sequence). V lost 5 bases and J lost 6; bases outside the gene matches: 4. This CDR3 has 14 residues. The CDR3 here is CASSPGTGHEKLFF. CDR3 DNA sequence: TGTGCCAGCAGCCCCGGGACAGGGCATGAAAAACTGTTTTTT.

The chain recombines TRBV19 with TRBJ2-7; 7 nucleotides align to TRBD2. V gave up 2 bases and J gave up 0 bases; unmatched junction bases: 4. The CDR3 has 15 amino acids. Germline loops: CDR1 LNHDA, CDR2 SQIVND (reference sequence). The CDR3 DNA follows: TGTGCCAGTAGTATATCCCGGACTAGCTCCTACGAGCAGTACTTC. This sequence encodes CASSISRTSSYEQYF.

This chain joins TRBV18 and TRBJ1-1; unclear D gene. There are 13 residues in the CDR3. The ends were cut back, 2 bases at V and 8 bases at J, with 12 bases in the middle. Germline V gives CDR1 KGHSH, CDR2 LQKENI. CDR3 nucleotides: TGTGCCAGCTCACCAGGGGAGGGATACGAAGCTTTCTTT. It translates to CASSPGEGYEAFF. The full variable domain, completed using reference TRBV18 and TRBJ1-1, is NAGVMQNPRHLVRRRGQEARLRCSPMKGHSHVYWYRQLPEEGLKFMVYLQKENIIDESGMPKERFSAEFPKEGPSILRIQQVVRGDSAAYFCASSPGEGYEAFFGQGTRLTVV.

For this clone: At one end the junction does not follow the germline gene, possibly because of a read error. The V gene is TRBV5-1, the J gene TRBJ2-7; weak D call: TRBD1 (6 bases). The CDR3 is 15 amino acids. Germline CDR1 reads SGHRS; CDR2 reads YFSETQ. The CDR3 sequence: CASRLDSSSTYEQYF. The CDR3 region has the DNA TGCGCCAGCAGATTGGACAGCTCATCTACCTACGAGCAGTACTTC.

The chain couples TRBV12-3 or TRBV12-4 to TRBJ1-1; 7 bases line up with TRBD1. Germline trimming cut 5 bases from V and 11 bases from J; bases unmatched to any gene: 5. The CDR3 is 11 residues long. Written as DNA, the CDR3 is TGTGCCAGCAGTCCCGACAGGGACGCTTTCTTT. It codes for CASSPDRDAFF.

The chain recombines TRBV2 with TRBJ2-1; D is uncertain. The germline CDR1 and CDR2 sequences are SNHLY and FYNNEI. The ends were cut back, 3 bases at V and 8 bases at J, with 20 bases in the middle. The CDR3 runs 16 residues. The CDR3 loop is CASSDQVSRYVDEQFF. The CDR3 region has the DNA TGTGCCAGCAGTGATCAGGTTTCTAGGTACGTCGATGAGCAGTTCTTC.

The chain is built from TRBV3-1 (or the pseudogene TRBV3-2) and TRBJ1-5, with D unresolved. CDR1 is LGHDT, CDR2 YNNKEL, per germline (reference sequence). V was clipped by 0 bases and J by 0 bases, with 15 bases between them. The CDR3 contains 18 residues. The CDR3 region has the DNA TGTGCCAGCAGCCAAGAAAATCCCAGAGACCTTAGCAATCAGCCCCAGCATTTT. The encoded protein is CASSQENPRDLSNQPQHF.

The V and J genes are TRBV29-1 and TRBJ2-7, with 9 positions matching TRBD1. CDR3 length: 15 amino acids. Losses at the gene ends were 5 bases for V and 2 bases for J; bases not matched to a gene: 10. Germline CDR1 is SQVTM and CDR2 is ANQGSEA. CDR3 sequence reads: CSVKDRGHPTYEQYF. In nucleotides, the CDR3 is TGCAGCGTTAAGGACAGGGGCCATCCTACCTACGAGCAGTACTTC.

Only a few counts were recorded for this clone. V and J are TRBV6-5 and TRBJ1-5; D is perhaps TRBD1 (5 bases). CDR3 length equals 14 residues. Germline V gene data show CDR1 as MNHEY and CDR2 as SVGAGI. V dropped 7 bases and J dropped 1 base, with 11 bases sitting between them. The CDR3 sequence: CASNGGLSNQPQHF. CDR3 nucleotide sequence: TGTGCCAGCAATGGGGGACTGAGCAATCAGCCCCAGCATTTT.

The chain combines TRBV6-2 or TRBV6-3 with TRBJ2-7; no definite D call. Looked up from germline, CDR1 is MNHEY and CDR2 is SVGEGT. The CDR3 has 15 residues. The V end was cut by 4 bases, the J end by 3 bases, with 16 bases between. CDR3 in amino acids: CASSSGGVVNYEQYF. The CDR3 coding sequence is TGTGCCAGCAGTTCAGGTGGGGTCGTGAACTACGAGCAGTACTTC.

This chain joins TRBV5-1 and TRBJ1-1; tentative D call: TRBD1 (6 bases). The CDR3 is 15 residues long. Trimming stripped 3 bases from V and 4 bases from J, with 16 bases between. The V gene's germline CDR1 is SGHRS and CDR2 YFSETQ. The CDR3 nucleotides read TGCGCCAGCAGCTCCGACATCTCGGGGGCCACTGAAGCTTTCTTT. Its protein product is CASSSDISGATEAFF.

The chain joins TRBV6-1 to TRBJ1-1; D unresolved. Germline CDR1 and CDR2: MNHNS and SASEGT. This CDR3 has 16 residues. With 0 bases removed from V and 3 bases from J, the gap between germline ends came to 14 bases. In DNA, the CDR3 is TGTGCCAGCAGTGAAGCGCTTGCAGGCGCCGACACTGAAGCTTTCTTT. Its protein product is CASSEALAGADTEAFF.

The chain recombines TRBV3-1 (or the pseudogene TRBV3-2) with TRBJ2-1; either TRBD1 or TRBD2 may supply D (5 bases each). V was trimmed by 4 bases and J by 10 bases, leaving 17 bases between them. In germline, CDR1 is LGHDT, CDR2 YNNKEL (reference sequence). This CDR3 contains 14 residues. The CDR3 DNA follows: TGTGCCAGCAGCCTCGGGACGGCCGGCCGAGAGCAGTTCTTC. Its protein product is CASSLGTAGREQFF.

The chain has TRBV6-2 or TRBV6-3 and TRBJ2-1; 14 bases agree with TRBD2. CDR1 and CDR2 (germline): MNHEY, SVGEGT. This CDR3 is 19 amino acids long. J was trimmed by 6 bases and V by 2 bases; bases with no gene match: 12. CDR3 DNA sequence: TGTGCCAGCAGTTACGTCGCGAGCGGACTAGCGGGAGGAGGCAATGAGCAGTTCTTC. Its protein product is CASSYVASGLAGGGNEQFF.

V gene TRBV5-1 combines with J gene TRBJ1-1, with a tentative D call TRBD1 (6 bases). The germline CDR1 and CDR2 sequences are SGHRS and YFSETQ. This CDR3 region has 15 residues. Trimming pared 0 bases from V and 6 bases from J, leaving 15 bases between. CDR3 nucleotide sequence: TGCGCCAGCAGCTTGGAGGCACAGGGTGCTGCTGAAGCTTTCTTT. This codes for CASSLEAQGAAEAFF.

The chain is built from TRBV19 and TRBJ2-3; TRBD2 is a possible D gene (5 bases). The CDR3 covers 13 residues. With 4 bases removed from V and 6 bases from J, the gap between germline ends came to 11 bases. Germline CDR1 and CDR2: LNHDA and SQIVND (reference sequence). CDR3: CASSTRGGDTQYF. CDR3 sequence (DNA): TGTGCCAGTAGTACCCGGGGTGGGGATACGCAGTATTTT.

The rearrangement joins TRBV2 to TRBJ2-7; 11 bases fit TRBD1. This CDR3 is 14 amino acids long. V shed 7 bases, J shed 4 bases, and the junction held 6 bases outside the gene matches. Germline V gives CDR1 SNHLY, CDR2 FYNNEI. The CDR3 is CASTSDRGQYEQYF. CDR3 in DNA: TGTGCCAGCACATCGGACAGGGGGCAATACGAGCAGTACTTC.